The next 4 T cell receptor beta chains were all read from a single sample in a study of Ad26.COV2.S vaccination and SARS-CoV-2 variants. Specified treatment: 19 received Ad26.COV2.S at low or high dose, single or two shots; 5 received placebo; per-sample allocation not given. Day 63 following the first vaccine or placebo injection was when the samples were taken. Only in-frame clones appear in the TCRdb table, and some are missing; sequencing was by immunoSEQ multiplex PCR. The sample consists of around 300,000 clones, 75% to 90% of them appearing once. The input for sequencing was peripheral blood, taken in a trial of Ad26.COV2.S vaccine versus placebo. Receptors were obtained from a person aged 18 to 59 who received the Ad26.COV2.S COVID-19 vaccine or a placebo.

The J gene is TRBJ2-7, the V gene TRBV6-5, with 7 bases that match TRBD2. The CDR3 runs to 15 residues. Trimming removed 0 bases from V and 4 bases from J; junction bases left unmatched: 6. Germline V gives CDR1 MNHEY, CDR2 SVGAGI. In DNA form, the CDR3 reads TGTGCCAGCAGTTACTCCGGTCGGGGGGTATACGAGCAGTACTTC. Its translation: CASSYSGRGVYEQYF.

This clone was detected only a few times. The same CDR3 can be traced to other DNA sequences in this sample. The chain is built from TRBV12-3 or TRBV12-4 and TRBJ1-2; D unresolved. This CDR3 spans 13 amino acids. V was trimmed by 1 base and J by 2 bases, leaving 5 bases between them. The CDR3 DNA reads as TGTGCCAGCAGTTTAGGGCAGAACTATGGCTACACCTTC. Translation gives CASSLGQNYGYTF.

The J gene is TRBJ2-7, the V gene TRBV10-1; a possible D gene is TRBD1 (8 bases). From germline, CDR1 is WNHNN and CDR2 SYGVQD (reference sequence). V was trimmed by 5 bases and J by 9 bases, leaving 23 bases between them. The CDR3 loop spans 15 amino acids. The CDR3 region is CASSILTGEGKGQYF. The CDR3, as DNA: TGCGCCAGCAGTATCCTGACAGGGGAGGGGAAAGGGCAGTACTTC.

This clone was observed a few times. The rearrangement joins TRBV28 to TRBJ2-7; the match to TRBD2 covers 13 bases. CDR3 length: 15 residues. Per the germline V gene, CDR1 is MDHEN and CDR2 is SYDVKM. The V gene end was trimmed by 6 bases and the J gene end by 2 bases; junction bases not matched to a gene: 4. For the CDR3, the DNA is TGTGCCAGCAGACCAGGACTAGCGGGAGCCTACGAGCAGTACTTC. Translation gives CASRPGLAGAYEQYF.